This note documents a single TCR beta chain sequence. Its antigen is unknown. Nothing much larger sits one base from this clone, and base qualities are not available. The entry originates in a study of PD-1 blockade in classical Hodgkin lymphoma (dated by TCRdb to 2019 to 2021). Regarding the research as a whole: Nivolumab dosing was 3 mg/kg intravenously every 2 weeks, continuing until either disease progression or unacceptable toxicity. A peripheral blood immune signature of response to PD-1 blockade in classical Hodgkin lymphoma was defined using TCR beta sequencing and CyTOF.

Broad study findings and their caveats: Trial patients with a complete response had baseline diversity similar to that of newly diagnosed patients, while partial responders and progressors had significantly lower diversity. Baseline TCR diversity was reported to be lower in newly diagnosed patients than in healthy donors and to be lower still in relapsed/refractory patients. The study was limited to a single clinical trial cohort, and causes of repertoire differences, possibly disease activity or prior therapy, remained undefined. Lower diversity was seen in patients whose nivolumab began less than 1 year after ASCT, and these patients were left out of later analyses so that immune reconstitution would not confound the results. By C4D1, a significant rise was seen in CD4+ TCR diversity but not in CD8+ TCR diversity (p=0.0027 vs p=0.16), and the rise was most apparent among complete responders (p=0.02).

Sample time point, as interpreted from the label and publication: cycle 1 day 1 (C1D1), immediately before nivolumab initiation. Relapse after autologous stem cell transplantation had occurred in all trial patients, and cohorts A, B and C were distinguished by prior brentuximab vedotin exposure. A total of under 70 patients with relapsed/refractory classical Hodgkin lymphoma made up the trial cohort, and each patient's best overall response was complete response, partial response or progressive disease. In the multi-cohort phase II CheckMate 205 trial, trial patients received single-agent nivolumab. An independent review committee assessed best overall response by applying the 2007 International Working Group response criteria. Trial PBMCs were obtained immediately prior to nivolumab initiation (C1D1) and on therapy at cycle 2 day 1 and cycle 4 day 1. Peripheral blood was collected in 8 mL Vacutainer Cell Preparation Tubes, from which PBMCs were isolated by centrifugation and then cryopreserved.

The CDR1 and CDR2 encoded by the germline V gene are MDHEN and SYDVKM. V is pared back by 2 bases and J by 4 bases, with 8 bases lying between the germline termini. From its cysteine to its phenylalanine, the CDR3 spans 13 amino acids. Only CDR3 DNA remains: 39 bases, in frame from the first base. The Qiagen DNeasy kit was used to extract genomic DNA both from unsorted PBMCs and from the negatively selected CD4+ and CD8+ fractions. TCR beta CDR3 regions were amplified by immunoSEQ multiplex PCR using primers annealing to V and J segments. A synthetic immune receptor repertoire was used to minimize amplification bias, and any remaining bias was removed computationally after sequencing. In the original analysis: Repertoire diversity was quantified as the Shannon entropy index using custom Python scripts. Unsorted, CD4+ and CD8+ repertoires were analyzed separately, except in combined analyses where CD4+ and CD8+ sequences were merged in silico. Clonal expansion was defined as a frequency increase of at least 2-fold after treatment compared with C1D1, and clones undetected at baseline were assigned a pseudocount of 0.5. Clones with 0 or 1 copy at C1D1 were classified as singleton clones, and clones with 2 or more copies were classified as non-singleton clones. Clones expanded in unsorted samples were annotated as CD4+, CD8+ or unknown by matching protein sequences in sorted samples from the same patient. Wilcoxon tests on paired samples were used to test diversity changes from C1D1 to C4D1. TCRdb took over this immuneACCESS table, retaining in-frame rearrangements with V and J assigned. Such tables are incomplete; in checked studies, under half of the missing clones stem from an unresolved V gene, and the remainder is unexplained. Clone size and the V and J calls come from that table; the DNA yielded D and trimming. In all, the sample holds about 23,000 clones, and over 60% of those were seen once. About 17% of the sample is taken by the ten largest.

Sequenced material: peripheral blood mononuclear cells (PBMCs), taken at baseline. The V gene is TRBV28 and the J gene is TRBJ1-2; the D gene identity is not certain. The origin of this receptor is a human donor with classical Hodgkin lymphoma. The nucleotides read TGTGCCAGCAGTTTAACAAGTTTCTATGGCTACACCTTC. This codes for CASSLTSFYGYTF.